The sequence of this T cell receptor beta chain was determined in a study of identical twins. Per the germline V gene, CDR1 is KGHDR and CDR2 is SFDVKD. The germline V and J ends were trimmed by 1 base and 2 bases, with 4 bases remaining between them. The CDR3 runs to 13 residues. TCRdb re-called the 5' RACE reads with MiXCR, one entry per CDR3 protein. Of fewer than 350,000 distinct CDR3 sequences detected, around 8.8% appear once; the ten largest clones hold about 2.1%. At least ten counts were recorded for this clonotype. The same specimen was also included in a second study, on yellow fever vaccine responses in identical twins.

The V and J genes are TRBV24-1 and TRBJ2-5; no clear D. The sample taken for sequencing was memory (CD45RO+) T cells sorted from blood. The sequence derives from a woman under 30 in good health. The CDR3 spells CATSDFWQETQYF. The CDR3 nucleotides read TGTGCCACCAGTGATTTTTGGCAAGAGACCCAGTACTTC.